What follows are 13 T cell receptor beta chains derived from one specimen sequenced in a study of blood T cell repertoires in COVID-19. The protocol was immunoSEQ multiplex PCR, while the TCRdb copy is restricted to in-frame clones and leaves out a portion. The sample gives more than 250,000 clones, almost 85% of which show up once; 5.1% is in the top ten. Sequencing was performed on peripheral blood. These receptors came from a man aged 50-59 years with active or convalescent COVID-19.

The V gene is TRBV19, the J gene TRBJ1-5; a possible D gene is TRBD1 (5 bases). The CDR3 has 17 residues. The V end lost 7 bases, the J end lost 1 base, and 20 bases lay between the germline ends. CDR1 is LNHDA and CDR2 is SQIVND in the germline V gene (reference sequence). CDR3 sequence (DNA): TGTGCCAGTACGCGGGGCATTGATTTCTCGAGCAATCAGCCCCAGCATTTT. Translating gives CASTRGIDFSSNQPQHF.

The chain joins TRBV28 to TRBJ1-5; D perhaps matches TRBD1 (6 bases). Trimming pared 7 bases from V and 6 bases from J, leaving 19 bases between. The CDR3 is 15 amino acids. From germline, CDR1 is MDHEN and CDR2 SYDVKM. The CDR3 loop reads CASTWGGGGLQPQHF. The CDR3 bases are TGTGCCAGCACCTGGGGCGGGGGCGGGCTTCAGCCCCAGCATTTT.

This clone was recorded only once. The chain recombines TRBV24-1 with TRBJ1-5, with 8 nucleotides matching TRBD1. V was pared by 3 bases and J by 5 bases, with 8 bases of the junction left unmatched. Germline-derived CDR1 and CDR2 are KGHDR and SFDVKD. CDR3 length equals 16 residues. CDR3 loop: CATSDESQGEYQPQHF. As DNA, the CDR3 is TGTGCCACCAGTGATGAATCACAGGGGGAGTATCAGCCCCAGCATTTT.

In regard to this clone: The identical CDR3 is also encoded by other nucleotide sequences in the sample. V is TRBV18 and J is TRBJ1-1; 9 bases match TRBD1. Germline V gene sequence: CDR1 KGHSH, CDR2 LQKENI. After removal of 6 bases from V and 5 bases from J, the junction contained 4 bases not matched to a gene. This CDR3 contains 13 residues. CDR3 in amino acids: CASSTGGGTEAFF. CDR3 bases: TGTGCCAGCTCTACAGGGGGCGGAACTGAAGCTTTCTTT.

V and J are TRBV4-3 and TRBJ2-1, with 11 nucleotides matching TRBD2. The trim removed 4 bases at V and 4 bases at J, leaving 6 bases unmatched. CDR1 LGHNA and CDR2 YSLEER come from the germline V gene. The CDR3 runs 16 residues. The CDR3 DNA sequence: TGCGCCAGCAGCCCCATGCTAGCGGGAGGTTACAATGAGCAGTTCTTC. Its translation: CASSPMLAGGYNEQFF.

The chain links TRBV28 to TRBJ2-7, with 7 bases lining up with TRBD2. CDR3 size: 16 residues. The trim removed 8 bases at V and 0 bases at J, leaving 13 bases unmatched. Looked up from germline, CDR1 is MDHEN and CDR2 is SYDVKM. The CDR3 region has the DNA TGTGCCAGCCACCTTTGCTGGGAGCGGGGCTCCTACGAGCAGTACTTC. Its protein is CASHLCWERGSYEQYF. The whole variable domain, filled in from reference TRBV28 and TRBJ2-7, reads DVKVTQSSRYLVKRTGEKVFLECVQDMDHENMFWYRQDPGLGLRLIYFSYDVKMKEKGDIPEGYSVSREKKERFSLILESASTNQTSMYLCASHLCWERGSYEQYFGPGTRLTVT.

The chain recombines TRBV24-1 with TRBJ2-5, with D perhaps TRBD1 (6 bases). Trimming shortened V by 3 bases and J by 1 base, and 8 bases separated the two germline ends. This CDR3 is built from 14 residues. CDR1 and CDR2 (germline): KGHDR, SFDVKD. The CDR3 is CATSDQQGQETQYF. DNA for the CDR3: TGTGCCACCAGTGATCAACAGGGCCAAGAGACCCAGTACTTC.

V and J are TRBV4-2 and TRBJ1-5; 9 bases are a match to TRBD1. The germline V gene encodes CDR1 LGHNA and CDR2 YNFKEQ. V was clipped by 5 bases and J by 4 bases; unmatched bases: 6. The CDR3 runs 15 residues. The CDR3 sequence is CASSNRGQGNQPQHF. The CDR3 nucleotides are TGTGCCAGCAGCAACAGGGGGCAAGGGAATCAGCCCCAGCATTTT.

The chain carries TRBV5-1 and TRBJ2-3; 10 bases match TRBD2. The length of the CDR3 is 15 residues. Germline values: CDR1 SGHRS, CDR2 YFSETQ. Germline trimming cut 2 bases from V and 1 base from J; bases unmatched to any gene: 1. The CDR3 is CASSLGTSGTDTQYF. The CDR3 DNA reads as TGCGCCAGCAGCTTAGGGACTAGCGGCACAGATACGCAGTATTTT.

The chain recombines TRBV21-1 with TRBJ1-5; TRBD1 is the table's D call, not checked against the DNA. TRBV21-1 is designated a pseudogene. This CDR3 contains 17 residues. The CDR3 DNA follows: TGTGCCAGCAGCAAAGACCCCACGGACAAGGGCAATCAGCCCCAGCATTTT. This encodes CASSKDPTDKGNQPQHF.

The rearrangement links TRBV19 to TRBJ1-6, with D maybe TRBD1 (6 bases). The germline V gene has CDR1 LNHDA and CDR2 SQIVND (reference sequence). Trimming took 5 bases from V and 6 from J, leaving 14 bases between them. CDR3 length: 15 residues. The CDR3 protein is CASSFSGTPNSPLHF. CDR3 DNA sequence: TGTGCCAGTAGTTTCTCCGGGACACCTAATTCACCCCTCCACTTT.

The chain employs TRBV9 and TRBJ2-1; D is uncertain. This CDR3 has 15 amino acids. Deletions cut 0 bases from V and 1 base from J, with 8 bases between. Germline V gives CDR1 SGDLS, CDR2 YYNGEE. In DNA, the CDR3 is TGTGCCAGCAGCGTAGATTCGGGTTCCTACAATGAGCAGTTCTTC. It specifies CASSVDSGSYNEQFF.

The CDR3 loop reads CASSPTAPGVDSPLHF. The CDR3 DNA follows: TGTGCCAGCTCACCCACGGCCCCAGGGGTAGATTCACCCCTCCACTTT. V is TRBV18 and J is TRBJ1-6, with D possibly TRBD1 on 6 matching bases. The germline gives CDR1 KGHSH, CDR2 LQKENI. The CDR3 contains 16 residues. V lost 3 bases and J lost 8, with 17 bases in between.